The present T cell receptor (beta chain) was sequenced within a study of blood T cells in healthy people across ages. Regarding this clonotype: A read error may produce the germline difference seen at one junction end.

Using a J-beta primer mix together with a sample-barcoded 5' primer, a second PCR was run for roughly 6 to 12 cycles. Carrying 12 random nucleotides, a template-switch adaptor labeled each individual cDNA molecule. TCRdb passed the 5' RACE reads through MiXCR, listing each CDR3 protein once. The data contain about 1,500,000 distinct CDR3 sequences, 28% of them singletons. What was sequenced was blood. This TCR was recovered from a woman younger than 45 in good health.

CDR3 loop: CATSESPGLAEYEQYF. The CDR3 DNA sequence: TGTGCCACCAGTGAGTCTCCGGGACTAGCGGAGTACGAGCAGTACTTC. This chain connects TRBV10-3 to TRBJ2-7, with 11 bases matching TRBD2. This CDR3 has 16 amino acids. The germline V gene encodes CDR1 ENHRY and CDR2 SYGVKD.